This entry is about one TCR beta chain. The antigen remains unidentified. Treatment here: some 19 received Ad26.COV2.S at low or high dose, single or two shots; a few received placebo; per-sample allocation not given. Collection of the samples took place on day 63 after the first injection of vaccine or placebo. Boston supplied an adult donor aged 18-55 years. An Ad26 vector carrying the Wuhan-strain SARS-CoV-2 spike served as the vaccine. The sample belongs to a study of Ad26.COV2.S vaccination and SARS-CoV-2 variants. CDR1 and CDR2 from the germline V gene are KGHSH and LQKENI. The CDR3 contains 14 residues. V was trimmed by 4 bases and J by 6 bases, leaving 15 bases between them. Only in-frame clones appear in the TCRdb table, and some are missing; sequencing was by immunoSEQ multiplex PCR. The sample records over 350,000 clones, approximately 91% being singletons. Study-level findings and limits: Measurements of TCR breadth and depth may have given underestimates of the total T cell responses.

The sequencing used peripheral blood, collected in a trial of Ad26.COV2.S vaccine versus placebo. The chain combines TRBV18 with TRBJ1-1; maybe TRBD1 (6 bases). This TCR was recovered from a person between 18 and 65 years old who received the Ad26.COV2.S COVID-19 vaccine or a placebo. CDR3 residues: CASSLQTGTSEAFF. CDR3 DNA: TGTGCCAGCTCACTTCAGACAGGTACGTCTGAAGCTTTCTTT.